This TCR beta chain was documented in a study of shared clonotypes between healthy human individuals. This CDR3 is built from 12 residues. V was clipped by 5 bases and J by 8 bases, with 9 bases between them. Per germline, CDR1 SGHTA and CDR2 FQGTGA. Study-wide results and caveats: Depth was large, yet rarefaction showed that sorted-subset sequencing was incomplete.

With regard to this clone: Its cognate antigen is unknown. Other DNA sequences from this sample encode an identical CDR3 as well.

The repertoire was sequenced with immunoSEQ multiplex PCR; TCRdb's copy has only in-frame clones and lacks some. The sample records around 2.5 million clones, 93% being singletons. The donor population consisted of healthy HIV-negative adults with no recent acute infections or vaccinations. The specimen sequenced was naive CD4+ T cells from PBMCs. Subset defined: CD45RA+ positively selected. The J gene is TRBJ2-2, the V gene TRBV7-3; the D gene is possibly TRBD2 (5 bases). The sequence came from a man between 18 and 29 years old in good health. Some clones in this sample may be carry-over from other donors' samples. The CDR3 is CASSPRRGELFF. DNA of the CDR3: TGTGCCAGCAGCCCAAGGAGGGGGGAGCTGTTTTTT. Full variable domain (rest looked up from reference TRBV7-3 and TRBJ2-2): GAGVSQTPSNKVTEKGKYVELRCDPISGHTALYWYRQSLGQGPEFLIYFQGTGAADDSGLPNDRFFAVRPEGSVSTLKIQRTERGDSAVYLCASSPRRGELFFGEGSRLTVL.